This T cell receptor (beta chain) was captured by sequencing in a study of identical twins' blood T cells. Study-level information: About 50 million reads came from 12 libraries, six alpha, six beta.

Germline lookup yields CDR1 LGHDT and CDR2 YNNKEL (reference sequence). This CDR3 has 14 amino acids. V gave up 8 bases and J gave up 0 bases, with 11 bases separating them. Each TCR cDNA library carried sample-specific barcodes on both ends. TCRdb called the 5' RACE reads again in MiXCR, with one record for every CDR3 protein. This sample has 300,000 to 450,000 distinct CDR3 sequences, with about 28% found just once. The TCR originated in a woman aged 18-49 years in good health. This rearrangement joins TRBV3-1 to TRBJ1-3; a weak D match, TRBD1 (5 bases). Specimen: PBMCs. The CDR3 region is CASGPDNSGNTIYF. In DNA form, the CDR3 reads TGTGCCAGCGGTCCGGACAACTCTGGAAACACCATATATTTT.